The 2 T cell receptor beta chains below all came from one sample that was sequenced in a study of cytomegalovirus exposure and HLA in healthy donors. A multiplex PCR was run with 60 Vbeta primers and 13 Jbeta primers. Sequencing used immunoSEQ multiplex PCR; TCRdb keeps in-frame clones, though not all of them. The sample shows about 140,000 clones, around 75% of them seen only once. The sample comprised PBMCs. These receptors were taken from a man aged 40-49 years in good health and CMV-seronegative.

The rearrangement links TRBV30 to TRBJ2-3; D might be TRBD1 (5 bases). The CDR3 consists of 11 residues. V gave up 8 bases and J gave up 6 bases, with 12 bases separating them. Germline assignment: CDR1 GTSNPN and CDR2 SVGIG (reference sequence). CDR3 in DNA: TGTGCCCAGCAGGGTTCTGATACGCAGTATTTT. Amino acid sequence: CAQQGSDTQYF.

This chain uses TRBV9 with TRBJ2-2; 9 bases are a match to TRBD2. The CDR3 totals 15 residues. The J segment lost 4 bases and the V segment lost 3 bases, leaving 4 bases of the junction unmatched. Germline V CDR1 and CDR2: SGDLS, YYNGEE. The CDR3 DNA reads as TGTGCCAGCAGCGAAGCGGGAGGTAGCACCGGGGAGCTGTTTTTT. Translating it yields CASSEAGGSTGELFF.